Presented here are 28 T cell receptor beta chains from one specimen sequenced in a study of OX40 agonist ivuxolimab in advanced cancers. The table came from immunoSEQ multiplex PCR; TCRdb's copy has only in-frame clones and leaves some out. The sample has 50,000 to 65,000 clones, around 84% seen once. The source material was CD4+ or CD8+ T cells sorted from blood, sampled in a trial of the OX40 agonist ivuxolimab. The receptors derive from an adult with an advanced solid tumor such as melanoma, head and neck, liver or kidney cancer.

V is TRBV7-3 and J is TRBJ2-2; D unclear. Trimming took off 4 bases at V and 3 bases at J, with 6 bases between the two ends. The CDR3 length is 13 residues. Germline CDR1 is SGHTA and CDR2 is FQGTGA. The CDR3 nucleotides read TGTGCCAGCAGCTCCGGTTACACCGGGGAGCTGTTTTTT. It translates to CASSSGYTGELFF.

The chain recombines TRBV6-1 with TRBJ1-4, with D perhaps matching TRBD1 (6 bases). CDR3 length: 14 residues. CDR1 is MNHNS and CDR2 is SASEGT in the germline V gene. V lost 0 bases and J lost 13, with 15 bases in between. The CDR3 reads CASSEAGRRGRLFF. The CDR3 DNA is TGTGCCAGCAGTGAAGCAGGGCGGAGGGGGAGACTGTTTTTT.

This chain joins TRBV11-1 and TRBJ2-1, with unresolved D. The CDR3 spans 12 residues. Trimming took 4 bases from V and 10 from J, leaving 11 bases between them. From germline, CDR1 is SGHAT and CDR2 FQDESV (reference sequence). The CDR3 sequence is CASSSQGLEQFF. As DNA, the CDR3 is TGTGCCAGCAGCTCCCAAGGCCTAGAGCAGTTCTTC.

The V and J genes are TRBV21-1 and TRBJ1-4; whether TRBD1, the table's D call, matches the DNA was not checked. TRBV21-1 is a recognized pseudogene. The CDR3 extends over 13 amino acids. Here the CDR3 DNA reads TGTGCCAGCAGCAAGAAGGGACAGGAAAAACTGTTTTTT. Its protein product is CASSKKGQEKLFF.

The chain recombines TRBV5-6 with TRBJ1-1; D unclear. Germline lookup yields CDR1 SGHDT and CDR2 YYEEEE. Trimming removed 1 base at V and 7 bases at J, with 8 bases between. The CDR3 is made up of 12 amino acids. The CDR3 here is CASSLRGLEAFF. CDR3 nucleotides: TGTGCCAGCAGCTTGCGGGGTCTTGAAGCTTTCTTT.

This chain links TRBV5-6 with TRBJ2-7; TRBD1 matches 10 bases. Germline trimming cut 4 bases from V and 1 base from J; bases unmatched to any gene: 8. CDR1 is SGHDT and CDR2 is YYEEEE in the germline V gene. The CDR3 runs 16 residues. The CDR3 DNA is TGTGCCAGCAGCAACCCCCGGGACAGGGGTTCCTACGAGCAGTACTTC. The encoded protein is CASSNPRDRGSYEQYF. The variable domain in full, completed from reference TRBV5-6 and TRBJ2-7, reads DAGVTQSPTHLIKTRGQQVTLRCSPKSGHDTVSWYQQALGQGPQFIFQYYEEEERQRGNFPDRFSGHQFPNYSSELNVNALLLGDSALYLCASSNPRDRGSYEQYFGPGTRLTVT.

The J gene is TRBJ1-4, the V gene TRBV6-5; a weak D match, TRBD1 (6 bases). Between the trimmed V and J ends, which lost 4 bases and 4 bases, there was a span of 16 bases. Germline CDR1 and CDR2: MNHEY and SVGAGI. The CDR3 covers 16 residues. The CDR3 DNA follows: TGTGCCAGCAGTTCTACTTCGGACAGTTTTAATGAAAAACTGTTTTTT. Amino acid sequence: CASSSTSDSFNEKLFF.

V gene TRBV28 combines with J gene TRBJ2-3; D is perhaps TRBD1 or TRBD2 (5 bases each). V was trimmed by 6 bases and J by 5 bases, leaving 21 bases between them. CDR3 length: 16 residues. The V gene's germline CDR1 is MDHEN and CDR2 SYDVKM. The CDR3 sequence: CASSLSRGPGIDTQYF. The CDR3, as DNA: TGTGCCAGCAGCCTCTCCCGGGGACCGGGAATAGATACGCAGTATTTT.

DNA of the CDR3: TGTGCCAGCAGGGCTACAGGGGGCGAGAATTCACCCCTCCACTTT. Amino acids: CASRATGGENSPLHF. V gene TRBV5-7 combines with J gene TRBJ1-6; TRBD1 matches at 9 bases. TRBV5-7 qualifies as an ORF whose function is uncertain. After removal of 5 bases from V and 7 bases from J, the junction contained 7 bases not matched to a gene. The CDR3 contains 15 residues.

The CDR3: CATSSLGWEQYF. CDR3 in DNA: TGTGCCACCAGCAGTCTGGGTTGGGAGCAGTACTTC. The V gene is TRBV15, the J gene TRBJ2-7; D is unresolved. Germline loops: CDR1 LNHNV, CDR2 YYDKDF (reference sequence). Trimming pared 3 bases from V and 7 bases from J, leaving 10 bases between. The CDR3 has 12 residues. The whole variable domain, filled in from reference TRBV15 and TRBJ2-7, reads DAMVIQNPRYQVTQFGKPVTLSCSQTLNHNVMYWYQQKSSQAPKLLFHYYDKDFNNEADTPDNFQSRRPNTSFCFLDIRSPGLGDTAMYLCATSSLGWEQYFGPGTRLTVT.

The chain uses TRBV10-2 and TRBJ2-1; unclear D gene. Germline CDR1 reads WSHSY; CDR2 reads SAAADI. This CDR3 comprises 11 residues. V lost 4 bases, J lost 5 bases, and 3 bases lay in between. CDR3 in DNA: TGCGCCAGCAGTGTGGACAATGAGCAGTTCTTC. Its protein product is CASSVDNEQFF.

There are a few counts of this clone. The CDR3 loop reads CASSLAGVSYEQYF. As DNA, the CDR3 is TGTGCCAGCTCACTAGCGGGGGTCTCCTACGAGCAGTACTTC. The genes are TRBV18 and TRBJ2-7; 9 bases line up with TRBD2. There are 14 residues in the CDR3. Unmatched junction bases numbered 1, after V lost 4 bases and J lost 0 bases. The V gene's germline CDR1 is KGHSH and CDR2 LQKENI.

The chain uses TRBV2 and TRBJ2-1; D might be TRBD1 (5 bases). CDR3 size: 12 residues. The V gene lost 5 bases and the J gene lost 5 bases, with 7 bases spanning the gap. From germline, CDR1 is SNHLY and CDR2 FYNNEI. The CDR3 region is CASSPGNNEQFF. As DNA, the CDR3 is TGTGCCAGCAGTCCAGGGAACAATGAGCAGTTCTTC.

The gene calls are TRBV18 and TRBJ1-1; no clear D gene. The V end was cut by 4 bases, the J end by 2 bases, with 8 bases between. Per the germline V gene, CDR1 is KGHSH and CDR2 is LQKENI. The CDR3 spans 13 residues. The CDR3 loop is CASSLWENTEAFF. The CDR3 DNA reads TGTGCCAGCTCACTCTGGGAAAACACTGAAGCTTTCTTT. The whole variable domain, filled in from reference TRBV18 and TRBJ1-1, reads NAGVMQNPRHLVRRRGQEARLRCSPMKGHSHVYWYRQLPEEGLKFMVYLQKENIIDESGMPKERFSAEFPKEGPSILRIQQVVRGDSAAYFCASSLWENTEAFFGQGTRLTVV.

This rearrangement joins TRBV30 to TRBJ2-4; D is ambiguous. This CDR3 comprises 11 residues. V lost 2 bases and J lost 8, with 7 bases in between. Germline V gene data show CDR1 as GTSNPN and CDR2 as SVGIG (reference sequence). CDR3 amino acids: CAWSSPDIQYF. The CDR3 nucleotides are TGTGCCTGGAGTTCCCCGGACATTCAGTACTTC. Combining the CDR3 with reference TRBV30 and TRBJ2-4 gives the whole variable domain SQTIHQWPATLVQPVGSPLSLECTVEGTSNPNLYWYRQAAGRGLQLLFYSVGIGQISSEVPQNLSASRPQDRQFILSSKKLLLSDSGFYLCAWSSPDIQYFGAGTRLSVL.

This rearrangement joins TRBV5-6 to TRBJ2-1; D ambiguous. CDR3 length: 16 amino acids. Per germline, CDR1 SGHDT and CDR2 YYEEEE. The germline V and J ends were trimmed by 3 bases and 0 bases, with 13 bases remaining between them. In nucleotides, the CDR3 is TGTGCCAGCAGCTCGCCCGGAATAAGCTCCTACAATGAGCAGTTCTTC. It is translated as CASSSPGISSYNEQFF.

The chain combines TRBV30 with TRBJ2-1; the D call may be TRBD1 or TRBD2 (5 bases each). Germline V CDR1 and CDR2: GTSNPN, SVGIG (reference sequence). Trimming took off 0 bases at V and 7 bases at J, with 16 bases between the two ends. CDR3 length equals 15 residues. CDR3 amino acids: CAWSVQSGARNEQFF. The CDR3 region has the DNA TGTGCCTGGAGTGTACAATCCGGGGCCCGAAATGAGCAGTTCTTC.

V and J are TRBV6-5 and TRBJ1-1, with a weak D call TRBD1 (5 bases). The V gene's germline CDR1 is MNHEY and CDR2 SVGAGI. The CDR3 consists of 13 residues. Trimming left V 4 bases short and J 0 bases short, with 6 bases between. The CDR3: CASSLGVNTEAFF. CDR3 sequence (DNA): TGTGCCAGCAGTTTGGGGGTGAACACTGAAGCTTTCTTT.

The genes are TRBV27 and TRBJ1-1; D unresolved. This CDR3 has 13 residues. The V gene lost 10 bases and the J gene lost 5 bases, with 17 bases spanning the gap. CDR1 is MNHEY, CDR2 SMNVEV, per germline (reference sequence). The DNA for the CDR3 is TGTGCCACCGGACCCTACGGCCGGACTGAAGCTTTCTTT. It yields the protein CATGPYGRTEAFF.

The V gene is TRBV13, the J gene TRBJ1-1; D gene uncertain. V lost 5 bases to trimming and J lost 8 bases, with 18 bases between them. This CDR3 has 14 amino acids. Germline V gives CDR1 PRHDT, CDR2 FYEKMQ (reference sequence). CDR3 coding DNA: TGTGCCAGCAGCACTCGAGGTCCCCAAGCAGAAGCTTTCTTT. Translation gives CASSTRGPQAEAFF.

This clone was recorded a few times. This chain links TRBV6-5 with TRBJ2-1; D gene unclear. The ends were cut back, 0 bases at V and 5 bases at J, with 5 bases in the middle. Germline loops: CDR1 MNHEY, CDR2 SVGAGI. The CDR3 covers 13 residues. The CDR3 here is CASSYSIDNEQFF. The CDR3, as DNA: TGTGCCAGCAGTTACTCGATAGACAATGAGCAGTTCTTC.

This clone has only a few counts. The gene calls are TRBV29-1 and TRBJ1-1; D gene unclear. Germline values: CDR1 SQVTM, CDR2 ANQGSEA. The CDR3 length is 13 residues. V lost 5 bases to trimming and J lost 2 bases, with 12 bases between them. CDR3 sequence reads: CSVLPGPNTEAFF. The DNA of the CDR3 is TGCAGCGTTCTGCCAGGACCTAACACTGAAGCTTTCTTT.

The chain recombines TRBV21-1 with TRBJ1-2; the table's D gene call, TRBD1, was not cross checked with the DNA. TRBV21-1 is marked as a pseudogene. The CDR3 sequence is 16 residues long. CDR3 in DNA: TGTGCCAGCAGCAAAGGAGACAGCTCCTTCAACTATGGCTACACCTTC. Translating it yields CASSKGDSSFNYGYTF.

The chain links TRBV7-9 to TRBJ2-6, with unresolved D. Germline CDR1 SEHNR, CDR2 FQNEAQ (reference sequence). Trimming shortened V by 3 bases and J by 0 bases, and 9 bases separated the two germline ends. CDR3 length: 16 residues. CDR3 sequence: CASSFPGISGANVLTF. The CDR3 coding sequence is TGTGCCAGCAGCTTCCCCGGTATCTCTGGGGCCAACGTCCTGACTTTC. Together with reference TRBV7-9 and TRBJ2-6, the CDR3 gives the full variable domain: DTGVSQNPRHKITKRGQNVTFRCDPISEHNRLYWYRQTLGQGPEFLTYFQNEAQLEKSRLLSDRFSAERPKGSFSTLEIQRTEQGDSAMYLCASSFPGISGANVLTFGAGSRLTVL.

V and J are TRBV30 and TRBJ1-5; tentatively, D is TRBD1 (5 bases). Trimming took 3 bases from V and 0 from J, leaving 12 bases between them. This CDR3 spans 15 amino acids. Looked up from germline, CDR1 is GTSNPN and CDR2 is SVGIG (reference sequence). The DNA of the CDR3 is TGTGCCTGGAGCCCTGACAGCAATAGCAATCAGCCCCAGCATTTT. Translating gives CAWSPDSNSNQPQHF.

The J gene is TRBJ2-2, the V gene TRBV28; 9 bases match TRBD2. The CDR3 runs 17 residues. Unmatched junction bases numbered 14, after V lost 6 bases and J lost 6 bases. In germline, CDR1 is MDHEN, CDR2 SYDVKM. CDR3 in amino acids: CASSLLIAGVKAGELFF. The CDR3 coding sequence is TGTGCCAGCAGCTTACTAATAGCGGGAGTCAAGGCCGGGGAGCTGTTTTTT.

The V gene is TRBV10-3, the J gene TRBJ2-3; 9 bases are shared with TRBD2. Trimming at V came to 3 bases and at J to 1 base, leaving 5 bases not matched to a gene. Germline values: CDR1 ENHRY, CDR2 SYGVKD. This CDR3 is built from 16 residues. The CDR3 is CAISDPRTSGTDTQYF. The CDR3 DNA reads as TGTGCCATCAGTGACCCGCGGACTAGCGGCACAGATACGCAGTATTTT.

Of note for this clone: This specimen includes other DNA sequences encoding the same CDR3. V is TRBV5-4 and J is TRBJ2-1, with D unresolved. V was pared by 4 bases and J by 0 bases, with 8 bases between. The germline CDR1 and CDR2 sequences are SGHNT and YYREEE (reference sequence). This CDR3 has 14 residues. CDR3 nucleotide sequence: TGTGCCAGCAGCCTTAGAGGCTCCTACAATGAGCAGTTCTTC. Translation: CASSLRGSYNEQFF.